A selection of T cell receptor beta chains follows, all from one sample in a study of cytomegalovirus exposure and HLA in healthy donors. TCRdb's table, derived via immunoSEQ multiplex PCR, lists solely in-frame clones and lacks some. The profile shows roughly 350,000 clones, roughly 85% of them singletons. The sample comprised PBMCs. The source is a woman between 18 and 29 years old in good health and CMV-seronegative. CDR3s leave out the opening cysteine and the closing phenylalanine or tryptophan. A D gene is named only where the DNA matches it firmly. The size field is filled for only some rows; it gives once, few, many or a size class.

d_call v_call clone_size cdr3_aa
- TRBV5-4 - ASSWGHTDAEAF
- TRBV6-5 - ASTQTGETQY
- TRBV29-1 - SVEQGSDTQY
TRBD2 TRBV6-5 - ASSSETSDLYEQY
TRBD1 TRBV29-1 - SARTGGAGELF
- TRBV27 - ASSPAGGDYEQY
TRBD2 TRBV19 - ASRTSGHTDTQY
- TRBV29-1 once SPGPLVASYNEQF
TRBD1 TRBV4-3 - ASSQTGTGGEKLF
TRBD2 TRBV7-2 - ASSTQMTSGKRGTDTQY
TRBD1 TRBV7-9 few ASSLRGQGDEQY
TRBD2 TRBV28 - ASRGWGLAGGLNEQY
- TRBV7-9 - ASTLERSTEAF
- TRBV4-1 - ASSQGPGLHNEQF
- TRBV7-3 - ASSPGVNSEKLF
- TRBV7-9 - ASSLTQGTYEQY
TRBD2 TRBV7-3 - ASSSRLAPNEQF
- TRBV18 - ASSPQGEYGYT
TRBD1 TRBV4-1 - ASSQVPGTGGYT
- TRBV6-6 - ASSYPGGIQETQY
- TRBV27 - ASSLSEYNEQF
- TRBV2 - ASSLLSAENSYEQY
TRBD2 TRBV5-1 - ASSPGTSGSIDTQY
TRBD1 TRBV7-9 - ASSLSQTGVYEQY
TRBD1 TRBV7-2 - ASSLQGDYGYT
TRBD1 TRBV7-9 - AVDRGNTGELF
- TRBV29-1 - SVRQVYEQY
TRBD2 TRBV18 - ASSPPGTSGMAYEQY
TRBD1 TRBV9 once ASSVEGARDEKLF
TRBD1 TRBV5-1 - ASSPPGQGAEAF
- TRBV30 - AWSVGGEETQY
TRBD1 TRBV27 - ASSSGPGGPTYEQY
TRBD2 TRBV7-9 - ASSGGLAGETQY
- TRBV7-2 - ASSLLYEQY
- TRBV9 - ASSVPNSPNEQF
- TRBV19 - ASSMEGIATGELF
TRBD2 TRBV18 - ASSPSGREGQY
- TRBV5-1 - ASTLQETQY
- TRBV4-2 - ASSQGRGIGAPTGELF
- TRBV7-3 once ASSSASAGTDTQY
- TRBV28 many ASSRYEQY
TRBD2 TRBV7-7 - ASSPGAGTNQETQY
- TRBV7-2 - ASSSQTGYEQY
- TRBV2 - ASSVQVTGELF
TRBD1 TRBV28 - ASSLLTGRNTEAF
- TRBV27 - ASSLGNPYEQY
TRBD1 TRBV15 - ATSRNPGQLNTEAF
- TRBV5-6 - ASSLQTEAF
TRBD1 TRBV27 - ASSLDGTGSFNYGYT
- TRBV7-2 - ASSSRGTPGYEQY